This TCR beta chain was observed in a study of T cell repertoires in cytomegalovirus infection. TCRdb reanalysed the reads using MiXCR and keeps one entry per CDR3 protein. Found here are about 190,000 distinct CDR3 sequences, about 28% of them singletons; the top ten hold about 28%. This clonotype was found many times. Its matching antigen is unknown. General observations from the study: Individuals carrying CMV plus the relevant HLA were identified by cumulative frequency of public TCR beta families. Clonotype analysis showed dominance of the ex vivo response by HLA-C-restricted CMV-specific TCR beta clonotypes.

The CDR3 extends over 15 amino acids. Germline-derived CDR1 and CDR2 are SGHTA and FQGNSA. After removal of 4 bases from V and 7 bases from J, the junction contained 6 bases not matched to a gene. This sequence was found in a human donor in good health (CMV status not recorded). Some clones in this sample may be carry-over from other donors' samples. Input material: PBMCs. The chain joins TRBV7-2 to TRBJ2-1; 11 nucleotides match TRBD2. The CDR3 loop is CASSSDVAGGNEQFF. The CDR3 bases are TGTGCCAGCAGCTCCGACGTAGCGGGGGGGAATGAGCAGTTCTTC.